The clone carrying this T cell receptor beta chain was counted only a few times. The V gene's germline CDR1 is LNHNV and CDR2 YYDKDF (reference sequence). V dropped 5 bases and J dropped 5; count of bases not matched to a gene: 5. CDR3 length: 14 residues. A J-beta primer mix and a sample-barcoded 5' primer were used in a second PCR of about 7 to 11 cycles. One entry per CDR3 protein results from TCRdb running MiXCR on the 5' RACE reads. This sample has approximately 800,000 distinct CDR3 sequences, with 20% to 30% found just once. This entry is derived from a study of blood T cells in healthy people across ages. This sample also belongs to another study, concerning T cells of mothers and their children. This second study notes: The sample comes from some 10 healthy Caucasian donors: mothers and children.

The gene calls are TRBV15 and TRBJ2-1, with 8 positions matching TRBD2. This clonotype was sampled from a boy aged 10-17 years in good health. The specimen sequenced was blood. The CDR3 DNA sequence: TGTGCCACCAGCGTGCGGGGGGCCGACAATGAGCAGTTCTTC. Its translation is CATSVRGADNEQFF. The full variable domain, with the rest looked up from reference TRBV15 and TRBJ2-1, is DAMVIQNPRYQVTQFGKPVTLSCSQTLNHNVMYWYQQKSSQAPKLLFHYYDKDFNNEADTPDNFQSRRPNTSFCFLDIRSPGLGDTAMYLCATSVRGADNEQFFGPGTRLTVL.